This T cell receptor beta chain was captured in a study of T cells after posttransplantation cyclophosphamide. Overall study results and limits: TRB clonality was highly associated with recipient CMV seropositivity and reactivation. Skin or GI-infiltrating T cells shared few TRB sequences with blood. Donor CD8+ memory clones often dominated recipient blood repertoires at later times.

Using immunoSEQ multiplex PCR, the repertoire was profiled, and TCRdb retains in-frame clones only, with some absent. This sample has 40,000 to 45,000 clones and no singletons, with around 2.1% in the ten largest. Germline V gene sequence: CDR1 SGHNT, CDR2 YENEEA. V was pared by 3 bases and J by 2 bases, with 15 bases between. The CDR3 is made up of 16 amino acids. This clone was seen a few times. Its antigen is unknown. The receptor was isolated from a man aged 40-49 years in good health, CMV-negative, and a related stem cell transplant donor. Sequenced input: PBMCs. The V gene is TRBV11-3, the J gene TRBJ2-3; D might be TRBD2 (5 bases). The CDR3 DNA is TGTGCCAGCAGCTTCACTGGGGAGAGACCCACAGATACGCAGTATTTT. The encoded protein is CASSFTGERPTDTQYF. The full variable domain, its missing parts supplied by reference TRBV11-3 and TRBJ2-3, is EAGVVQSPRYKIIEKKQPVAFWCNPISGHNTLYWYLQNLGQGPELLIRYENEEAVDDSQLPKDRFSAERLKGVDSTLKIQPAELGDSAVYLCASSFTGERPTDTQYFGPGTRLTVL.